The clone carrying this TCR beta chain was seen a few times. Its antigen is undetermined. Within the sample, other DNA sequences also encode this same CDR3. The data stem from a study of shared clonotypes between healthy human individuals. Study-wide context: With ages of 18 to 49, the donors were a couple of women and a few men. Study findings and constraints: The authors expected sequencing depth to affect clonotype sharing among donors. Relative to their counterparts shared across all four donors, non-shared clonotypes exhibited diminished generation probabilities. Sampling involved blood alone; tissue repertoires likely differ.

Germline V gene lookup returns CDR1 MNHNS and CDR2 SASEGT. The length of the CDR3 is 13 residues. Between the trimmed V and J ends, which lost 7 bases and 4 bases, there was a span of 13 bases. Produced via immunoSEQ multiplex PCR; TCRdb's table is partial and in-frame only. The sample holds around 990,000 clones, approximately 80% seen once. Sequenced material: memory CD4+ T cells from PBMCs. As to subset: CD45RA-negative fraction. The V call is TRBV6-1, the J call TRBJ1-2, with a weak D call TRBD1 (5 bases). This receptor was identified in a man between 18 and 35 years old in good health. Some clones in this sample may be carry-over from other donors' samples. In DNA form, the CDR3 reads TGTGCCAGCACCCGGGGGGGTCTCTATGGCTACACCTTC. Protein product: CASTRGGLYGYTF.